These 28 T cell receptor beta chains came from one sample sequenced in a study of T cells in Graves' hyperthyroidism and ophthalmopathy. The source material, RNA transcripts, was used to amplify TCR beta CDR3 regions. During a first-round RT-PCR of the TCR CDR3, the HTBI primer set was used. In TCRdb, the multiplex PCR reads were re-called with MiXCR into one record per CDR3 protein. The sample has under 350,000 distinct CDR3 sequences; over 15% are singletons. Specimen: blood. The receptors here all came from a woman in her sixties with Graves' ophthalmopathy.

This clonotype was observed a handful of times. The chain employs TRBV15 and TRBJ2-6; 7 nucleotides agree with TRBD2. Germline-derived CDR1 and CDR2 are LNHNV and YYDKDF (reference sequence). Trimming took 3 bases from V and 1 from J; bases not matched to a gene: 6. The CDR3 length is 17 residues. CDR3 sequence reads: CATSSVMGGSGANVLTF. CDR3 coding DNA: TGTGCCACCAGCAGCGTCATGGGGGGGTCTGGGGCCAACGTCCTGACTTTC.

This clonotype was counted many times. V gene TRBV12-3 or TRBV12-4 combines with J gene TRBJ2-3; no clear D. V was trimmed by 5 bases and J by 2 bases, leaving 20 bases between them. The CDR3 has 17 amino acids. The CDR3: CASSIMKRFPYTDTQYF. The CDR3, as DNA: TGTGCCAGCAGTATTATGAAGAGGTTCCCTTACACAGATACGCAGTATTTT.

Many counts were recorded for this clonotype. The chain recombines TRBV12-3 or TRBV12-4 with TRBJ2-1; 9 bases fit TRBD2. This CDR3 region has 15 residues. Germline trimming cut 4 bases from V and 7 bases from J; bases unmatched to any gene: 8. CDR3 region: CASSSRGLAWNEQFF. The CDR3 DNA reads TGTGCCAGCAGTTCCAGGGGACTAGCCTGGAATGAGCAGTTCTTC.

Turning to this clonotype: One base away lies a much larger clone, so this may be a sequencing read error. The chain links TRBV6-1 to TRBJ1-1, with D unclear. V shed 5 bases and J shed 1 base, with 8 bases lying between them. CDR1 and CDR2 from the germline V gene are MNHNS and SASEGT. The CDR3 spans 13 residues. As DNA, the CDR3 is TGTGCCAGCAGTCGACGGGAGAACACTGAAGCTTTCTTT. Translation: CASSRRENTEAFF.

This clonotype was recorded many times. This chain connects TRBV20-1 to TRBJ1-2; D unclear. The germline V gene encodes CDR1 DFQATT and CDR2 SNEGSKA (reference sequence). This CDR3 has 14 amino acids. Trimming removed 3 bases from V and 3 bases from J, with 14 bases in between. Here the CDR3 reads CSASVGRLYYGYTF. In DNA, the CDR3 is TGCAGTGCTAGTGTCGGGCGGCTCTACTATGGCTACACCTTC.

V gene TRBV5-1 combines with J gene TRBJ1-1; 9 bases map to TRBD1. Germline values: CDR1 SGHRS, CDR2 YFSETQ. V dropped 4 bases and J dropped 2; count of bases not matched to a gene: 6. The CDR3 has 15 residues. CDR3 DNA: TGCGCCAGCAGCCACGGGACAGGGCCAAACACTGAAGCTTTCTTT. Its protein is CASSHGTGPNTEAFF.

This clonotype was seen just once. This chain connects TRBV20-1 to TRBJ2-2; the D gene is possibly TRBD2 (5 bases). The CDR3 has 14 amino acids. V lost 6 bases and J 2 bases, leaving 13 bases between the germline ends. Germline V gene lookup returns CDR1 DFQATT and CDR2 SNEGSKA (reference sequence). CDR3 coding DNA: TGCAGTGCGCCAATAGCGACTAACACCGGGGAGCTGTTTTTT. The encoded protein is CSAPIATNTGELFF.

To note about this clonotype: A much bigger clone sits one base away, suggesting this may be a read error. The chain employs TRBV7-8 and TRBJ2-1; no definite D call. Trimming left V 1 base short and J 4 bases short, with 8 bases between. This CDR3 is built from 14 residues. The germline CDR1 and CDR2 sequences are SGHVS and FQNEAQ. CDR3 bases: TGTGCCAGCAGCTTAGATTCAGAGTACAATGAGCAGTTCTTC. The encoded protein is CASSLDSEYNEQFF.

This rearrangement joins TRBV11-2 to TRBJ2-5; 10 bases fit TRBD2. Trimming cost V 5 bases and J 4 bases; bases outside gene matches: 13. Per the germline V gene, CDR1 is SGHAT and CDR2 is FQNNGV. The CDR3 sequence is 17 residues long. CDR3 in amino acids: CASSQRLSGRAGETQYF. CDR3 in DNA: TGTGCCAGCAGCCAGCGTTTGAGCGGGAGGGCCGGAGAGACCCAGTACTTC.

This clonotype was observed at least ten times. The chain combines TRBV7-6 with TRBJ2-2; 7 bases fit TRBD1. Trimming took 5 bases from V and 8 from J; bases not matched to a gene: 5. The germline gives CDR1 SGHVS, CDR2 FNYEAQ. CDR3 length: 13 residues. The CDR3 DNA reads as TGTGCCAGCAGCCGACAGGGTACGGGGGAGCTGTTTTTT. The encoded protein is CASSRQGTGELFF.

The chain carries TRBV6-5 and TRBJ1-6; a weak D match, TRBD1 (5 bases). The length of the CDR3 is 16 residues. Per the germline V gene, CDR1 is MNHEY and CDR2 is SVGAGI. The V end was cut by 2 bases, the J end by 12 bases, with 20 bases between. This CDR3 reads CASSYPAAKGELPLHF. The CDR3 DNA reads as TGTGCCAGCAGTTACCCGGCCGCCAAAGGGGAATTACCCCTCCACTTT.

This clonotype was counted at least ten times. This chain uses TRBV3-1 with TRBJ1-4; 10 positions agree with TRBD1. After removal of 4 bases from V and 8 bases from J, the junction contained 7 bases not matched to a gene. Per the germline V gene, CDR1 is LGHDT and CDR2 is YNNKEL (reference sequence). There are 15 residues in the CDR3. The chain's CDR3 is CASSRRTGGGEKLFF. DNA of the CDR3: TGTGCCAGCAGCCGCCGGACAGGGGGAGGAGAAAAACTGTTTTTT.

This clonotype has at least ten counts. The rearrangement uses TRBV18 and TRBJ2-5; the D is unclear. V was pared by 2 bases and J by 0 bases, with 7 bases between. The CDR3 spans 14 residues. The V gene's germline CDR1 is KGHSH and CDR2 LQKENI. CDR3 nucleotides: TGTGCCAGCTCACCAGGGATCAACCAAGAGACCCAGTACTTC. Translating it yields CASSPGINQETQYF.

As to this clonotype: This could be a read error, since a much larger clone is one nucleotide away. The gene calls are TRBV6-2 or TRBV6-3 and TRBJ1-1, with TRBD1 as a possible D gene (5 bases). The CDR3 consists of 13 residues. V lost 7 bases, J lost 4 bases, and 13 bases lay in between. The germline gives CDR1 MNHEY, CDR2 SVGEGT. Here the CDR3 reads CASKVGALTEAFF. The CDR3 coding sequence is TGTGCCAGCAAGGTCGGGGCTCTCACTGAAGCTTTCTTT.

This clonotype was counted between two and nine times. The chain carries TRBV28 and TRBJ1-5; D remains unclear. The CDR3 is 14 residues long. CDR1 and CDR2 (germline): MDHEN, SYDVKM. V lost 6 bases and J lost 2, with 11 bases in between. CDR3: CASSHQSGNQPQHF. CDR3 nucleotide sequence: TGTGCCAGCAGCCATCAGTCTGGCAATCAGCCCCAGCATTTT.

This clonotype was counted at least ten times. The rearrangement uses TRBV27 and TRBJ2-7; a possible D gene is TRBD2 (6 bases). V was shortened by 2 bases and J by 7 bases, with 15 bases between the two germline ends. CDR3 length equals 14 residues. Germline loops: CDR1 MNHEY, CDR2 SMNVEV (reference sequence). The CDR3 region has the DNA TGTGCCAGCAGTTTAGCGGGGACCACGGTGGAGCAGTACTTC. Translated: CASSLAGTTVEQYF.

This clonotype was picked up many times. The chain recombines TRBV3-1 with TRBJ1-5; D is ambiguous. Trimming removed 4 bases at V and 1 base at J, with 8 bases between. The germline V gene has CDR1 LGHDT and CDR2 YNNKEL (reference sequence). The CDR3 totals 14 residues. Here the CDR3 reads CASSRSWSNQPQHF. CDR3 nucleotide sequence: TGTGCCAGCAGCCGCAGTTGGAGCAATCAGCCCCAGCATTTT.

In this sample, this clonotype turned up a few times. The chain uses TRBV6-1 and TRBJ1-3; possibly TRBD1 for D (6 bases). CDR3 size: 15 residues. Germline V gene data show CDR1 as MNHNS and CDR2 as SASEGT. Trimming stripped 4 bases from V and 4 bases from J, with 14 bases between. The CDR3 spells CASSGNGGPGNTIYF. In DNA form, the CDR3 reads TGTGCCAGCAGTGGAAACGGGGGGCCCGGAAACACCATATATTTT.

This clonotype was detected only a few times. CDR3 in DNA: TGTGCCACCAGTGATCCTAGGGGGTCGGGAAACATTCAGTACTTC. Translated, it gives CATSDPRGSGNIQYF. The rearrangement links TRBV24-1 to TRBJ2-4; tentative D call: TRBD1 (6 bases). This CDR3 is 15 amino acids long. Deletions cut 3 bases from V and 6 bases from J, with 14 bases between. Per the germline V gene, CDR1 is KGHDR and CDR2 is SFDVKD.

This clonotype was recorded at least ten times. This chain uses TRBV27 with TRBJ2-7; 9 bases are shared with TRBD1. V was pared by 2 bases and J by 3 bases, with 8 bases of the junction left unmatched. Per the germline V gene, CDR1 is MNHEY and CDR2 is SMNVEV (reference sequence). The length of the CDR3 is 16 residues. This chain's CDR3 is CASSLMGGQGFYEQYF. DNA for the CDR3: TGTGCCAGCAGTTTAATGGGGGGACAGGGTTTCTACGAGCAGTACTTC.

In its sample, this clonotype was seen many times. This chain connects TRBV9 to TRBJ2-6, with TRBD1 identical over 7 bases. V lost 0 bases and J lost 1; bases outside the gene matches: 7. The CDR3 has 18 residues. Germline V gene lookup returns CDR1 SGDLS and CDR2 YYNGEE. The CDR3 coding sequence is TGTGCCAGCAGCGTAGACGGAGAGGGGGCTTCTGGGGCCAACGTCCTGACTTTC. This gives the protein CASSVDGEGASGANVLTF.

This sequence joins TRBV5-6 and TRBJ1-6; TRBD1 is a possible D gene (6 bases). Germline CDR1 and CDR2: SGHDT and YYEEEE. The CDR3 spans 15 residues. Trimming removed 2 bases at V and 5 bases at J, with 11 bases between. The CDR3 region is CASSLGQMNNSPLHF. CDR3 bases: TGTGCCAGCAGCTTAGGACAGATGAATAATTCACCCCTCCACTTT.

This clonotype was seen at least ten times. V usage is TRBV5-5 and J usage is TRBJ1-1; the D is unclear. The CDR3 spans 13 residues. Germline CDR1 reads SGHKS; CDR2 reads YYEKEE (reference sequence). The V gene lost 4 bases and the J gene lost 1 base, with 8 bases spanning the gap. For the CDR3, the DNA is TGTGCCAGCAGCCGCACAGAGAACACTGAAGCTTTCTTT. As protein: CASSRTENTEAFF.

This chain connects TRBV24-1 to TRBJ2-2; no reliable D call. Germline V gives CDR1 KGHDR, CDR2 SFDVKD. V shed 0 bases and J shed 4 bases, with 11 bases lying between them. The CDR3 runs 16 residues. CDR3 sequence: CATSDLLGYGTGELFF. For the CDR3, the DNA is TGTGCCACCAGTGATTTGCTCGGGTATGGCACCGGGGAGCTGTTTTTT.

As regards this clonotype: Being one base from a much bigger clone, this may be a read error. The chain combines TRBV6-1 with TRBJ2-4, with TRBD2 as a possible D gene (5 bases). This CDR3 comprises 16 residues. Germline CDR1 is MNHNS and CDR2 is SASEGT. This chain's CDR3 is CVSSDPGGLAKNIQYF. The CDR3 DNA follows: TGTGTCAGCAGTGACCCAGGAGGTCTAGCCAAAAACATTCAGTACTTC.

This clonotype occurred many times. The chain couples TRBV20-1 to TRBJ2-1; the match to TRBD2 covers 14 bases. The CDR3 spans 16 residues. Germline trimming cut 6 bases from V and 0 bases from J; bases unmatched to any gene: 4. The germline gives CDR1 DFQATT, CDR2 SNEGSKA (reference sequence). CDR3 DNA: TGCAGTGCCAACGGACTAGCGGGGGGCTCCTACAATGAGCAGTTCTTC. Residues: CSANGLAGGSYNEQFF.

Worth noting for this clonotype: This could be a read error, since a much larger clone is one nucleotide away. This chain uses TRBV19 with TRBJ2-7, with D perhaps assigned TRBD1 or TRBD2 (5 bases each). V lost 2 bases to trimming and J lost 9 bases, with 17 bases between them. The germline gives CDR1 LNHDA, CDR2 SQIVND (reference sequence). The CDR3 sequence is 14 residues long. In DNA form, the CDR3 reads TGTGCCAGTAGTATACGTCGGCAGGGAGTCCCGCAGTACTTC. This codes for CASSIRRQGVPQYF. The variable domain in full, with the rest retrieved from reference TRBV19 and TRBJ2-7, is DGGITQSPKYLFRKEGQNVTLSCEQNLNHDAMYWYRQDPGQGLRLIYYSQIVNDFQKGDIAEGYSVSREKKESFPLTVTSAQKNPTAFYLCASSIRRQGVPQYFGPGTRLTVT.

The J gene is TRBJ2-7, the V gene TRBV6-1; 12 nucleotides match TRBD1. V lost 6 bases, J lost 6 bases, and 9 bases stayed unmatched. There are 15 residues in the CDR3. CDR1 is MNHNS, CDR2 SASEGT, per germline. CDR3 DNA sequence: TGTGCCAGCAGCCCCGGGACAGGGGGCGGACTCGAGCAGTACTTC. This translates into CASSPGTGGGLEQYF.